Here is one T cell receptor beta chain with its context. Per the study methods: Amplification from reference gene primers served as the basis for estimated nucleated cell counts. TCRdb's table, derived via immunoSEQ multiplex PCR, lists solely in-frame clones and lacks some. The V and J calls and clone size come from that table; D and trimming were worked out from the DNA. Among roughly 280,000 clones listed, 75% to 90% were seen once. This sample was taken from a study of blood T cell repertoires in COVID-19. Overall study: PBMCs, B-cell-depleted T cells, or T cells provided the cDNA or gDNA that made up the material.

The germline V gene has CDR1 SNHLY and CDR2 FYNNEI. The germline V and J ends were trimmed by 10 bases and 1 base, with 16 bases remaining between them. The length of the CDR3 is 14 residues. This sequence joins TRBV2 and TRBJ1-2, with D hard to call. The material sequenced was peripheral blood. The TCR sequence derives from a man aged 25 to 45 with active or convalescent COVID-19. CDR3 protein: CATFSGSGNYGYTF. The CDR3 DNA is TGTGCCACCTTCAGCGGGAGCGGTAACTATGGCTACACCTTC.